Listed here are 9 T cell receptor beta chains from one sample, sequenced in a study of T cell changes during pregnancy in multiple sclerosis (dated by TCRdb to about 2019). Preparation of the library involved the immunoSEQ multiplex PCR assay. Sourced from immuneACCESS, this table was stored by TCRdb with only in-frame sequences that have V and J called. A share of the clones is absent; for the studies checked, an unresolved V gene accounts for under half, and the remainder has no known explanation. The sample profile shows approximately 44,000 clones; about 89% of them were found once. Together, the top ten hold more than 0.55% of the sample. Material: CD4+ T cells from peripheral blood mononuclear cells, obtained in the first trimester of pregnancy. Every receptor here comes from a female donor with multiple sclerosis, enrolled in a pregnancy study.

The chain employs TRBV7-2 and TRBJ2-3, with 8 bases identical to TRBD2. The ends lost 6 bases at V and 4 bases at J; junction bases unmatched: 9. This CDR3 region has 15 residues. CDR1 and CDR2 from the germline V gene are SGHTA and FQGNSA. The CDR3 region is CASRTGTSRSDTQYF. The DNA for the CDR3 is TGTGCCAGCAGAACCGGGACTAGTCGATCAGATACGCAGTATTTT.

The chain links TRBV4-3 to TRBJ2-3, with a tentative D call TRBD2 (6 bases). Germline CDR1 LGHNA, CDR2 YSLEER. Trimming removed 0 bases from V and 6 bases from J, with 16 bases in between. The CDR3 consists of 16 residues. The chain's CDR3 is CASSQESGGKRDTQYF. The CDR3 coding sequence is TGCGCCAGCAGCCAAGAAAGTGGAGGGAAACGCGATACGCAGTATTTT.

The rearrangement joins TRBV2 to TRBJ2-3; D unclear. This CDR3 has 14 amino acids. Germline-derived CDR1 and CDR2 are SNHLY and FYNNEI. The V gene lost 0 bases and the J gene lost 2 bases, with 6 bases spanning the gap. This CDR3 reads CASSEASVTDTQYF. Here the CDR3 DNA reads TGTGCCAGCAGTGAAGCCAGCGTCACAGATACGCAGTATTTT.

The rearrangement uses TRBV11-2 and TRBJ2-5; 13 nucleotides agree with TRBD2. V shed 5 bases, J shed 2 bases, and the junction held 5 bases outside the gene matches. This CDR3 is built from 16 residues. CDR1 SGHAT and CDR2 FQNNGV come from the germline V gene. The CDR3 here is CASSTGLAGKQETQYF. CDR3 DNA: TGTGCCAGCAGCACGGGACTAGCGGGAAAGCAAGAGACCCAGTACTTC.

This chain links TRBV6-5 with TRBJ1-2; 8 bases fit TRBD1. V trimming: 7 bases; J trimming: 8 bases; junction bases outside the gene matches: 15. From germline, CDR1 is MNHEY and CDR2 SVGAGI. CDR3 length: 15 residues. The CDR3 region is CASTRSLTGEAGYTF. Written as DNA, the CDR3 is TGTGCCAGCACTCGATCCTTGACAGGGGAGGCGGGCTACACCTTC.

The V call is TRBV28, the J call TRBJ1-5, with TRBD1 matching over 8 bases. V trimming: 6 bases; J trimming: 3 bases; junction bases outside the gene matches: 4. Germline V gives CDR1 MDHEN, CDR2 SYDVKM. This CDR3 is built from 14 residues. DNA for the CDR3: TGTGCCAGCAGACAGACAGGGGTCAATCAGCCCCAGCATTTT. Residues: CASRQTGVNQPQHF.

This clone has only a few counts. V usage is TRBV11-3 and J usage is TRBJ2-7, with D perhaps TRBD1 (5 bases). CDR3 length: 15 residues. CDR1 is SGHNT, CDR2 YENEEA, per germline. Deletions cut 5 bases from V and 0 bases from J, with 14 bases between. The CDR3 reads CASSASRASSYEQYF. CDR3 in DNA: TGTGCCAGCAGCGCCTCCAGGGCTAGCTCCTACGAGCAGTACTTC.

This chain links TRBV10-3 with TRBJ2-7; no firm D call. The CDR3 length is 13 residues. CDR1 and CDR2 (germline): ENHRY, SYGVKD. V was clipped by 7 bases and J by 1 base, with 11 bases between them. Here the CDR3 reads CAIKTADSYEQYF. In nucleotides, the CDR3 is TGTGCCATCAAAACAGCAGATTCCTACGAGCAGTACTTC.

CDR3 region: CASSLAAQPNEQFF. For the CDR3, the DNA is TGTGCCAGCAGCTTAGCGGCACAACCCAATGAGCAGTTCTTC. The chain couples TRBV7-2 to TRBJ2-1; D not certain. CDR3 size: 14 residues. Trimming took off 0 bases at V and 6 bases at J, with 9 bases between the two ends. The V gene's germline CDR1 is SGHTA and CDR2 FQGNSA.